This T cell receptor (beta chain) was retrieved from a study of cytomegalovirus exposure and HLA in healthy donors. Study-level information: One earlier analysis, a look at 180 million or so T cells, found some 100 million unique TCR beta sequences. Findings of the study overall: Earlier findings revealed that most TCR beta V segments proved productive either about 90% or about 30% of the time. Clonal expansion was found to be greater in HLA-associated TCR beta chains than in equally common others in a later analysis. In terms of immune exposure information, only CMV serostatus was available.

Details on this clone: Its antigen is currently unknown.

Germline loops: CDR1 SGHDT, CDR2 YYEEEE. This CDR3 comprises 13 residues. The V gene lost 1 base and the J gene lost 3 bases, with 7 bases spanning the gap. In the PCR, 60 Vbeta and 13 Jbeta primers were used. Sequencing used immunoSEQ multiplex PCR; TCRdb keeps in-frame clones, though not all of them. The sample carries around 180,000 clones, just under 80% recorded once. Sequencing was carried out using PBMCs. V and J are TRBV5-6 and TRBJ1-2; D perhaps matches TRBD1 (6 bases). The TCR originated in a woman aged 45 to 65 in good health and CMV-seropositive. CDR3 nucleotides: TGTGCCAGCAGCTTGAACAGGGACTATGGCTACACCTTC. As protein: CASSLNRDYGYTF.